This T cell receptor (beta chain) emerged from a study of blood T cell repertoires in COVID-19. Overall study context: The United States, Italy and Spain supplied acute and convalescent COVID-19 samples. Nucleic acid was either cDNA or gDNA, and it came from T cells, B-cell-depleted T cells, or PBMCs.

This CDR3 is built from 15 residues. Germline V gene sequence: CDR1 SGHVS, CDR2 FNYEAQ. V was cut by 5 bases and J by 1 base, with 9 bases left in between. Per the original methods: How many nucleated cells were present was estimated from reference gene primer amplification. Profiling relied on immunoSEQ multiplex PCR, and the TCRdb table lists in-frame clones only, not all of them. V, J and clone size were drawn from that table, and D and trimming were deduced from the DNA. The sample lists 120,000 or so clones, around 76% seen once, with 2% to 2.5% in the top ten. This clonotype originated in a man aged 65 to 79 with acute or convalescent COVID-19. The chain carries TRBV7-6 and TRBJ2-6, with D possibly being TRBD1 (6 bases). Sequences were obtained from peripheral blood. CDR3 sequence reads: CASSTRGSGANVLTF. CDR3 nucleotides: TGTGCCAGCAGCACGAGGGGGTCTGGGGCCAACGTCCTGACTTTC.